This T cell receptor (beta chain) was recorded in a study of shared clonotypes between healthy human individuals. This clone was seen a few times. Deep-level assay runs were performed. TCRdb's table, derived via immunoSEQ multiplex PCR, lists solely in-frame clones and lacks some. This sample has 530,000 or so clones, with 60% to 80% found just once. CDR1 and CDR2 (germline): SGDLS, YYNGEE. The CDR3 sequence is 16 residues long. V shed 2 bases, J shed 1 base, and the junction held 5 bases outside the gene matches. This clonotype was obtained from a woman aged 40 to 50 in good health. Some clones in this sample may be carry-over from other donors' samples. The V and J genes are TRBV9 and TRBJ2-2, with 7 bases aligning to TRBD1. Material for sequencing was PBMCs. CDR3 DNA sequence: TGTGCCAGCAGCGTCAGGGGGAGATTGAACACCGGGGAGCTGTTTTTT. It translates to CASSVRGRLNTGELFF.